This T cell receptor (beta chain) was captured in a study of blood T cell repertoires in COVID-19. Study as a whole: Collection of acute and convalescent COVID-19 samples took place in the United States, Italy and Spain. T cells, B-cell-depleted T cells, or PBMCs supplied cDNA or gDNA.

The CDR3 spans 13 residues. Germline CDR1 LNHDA, CDR2 SQIVND (reference sequence). V was cut by 4 bases and J by 5 bases, with 6 bases left in between. Per the original methods: Estimated nucleated cell counts came from reference gene primer amplification. TCRdb's table, derived via immunoSEQ multiplex PCR, lists solely in-frame clones and lacks some. That table supplies the V and J calls and clone size; D and trimming were determined from the DNA. This table holds 200,000 to 250,000 clones, around four fifths found once. This TCR was recovered from a woman between 70 and 85 years old with active or convalescent COVID-19. The rearrangement joins TRBV19 to TRBJ1-6; D gene uncertain. Sequences were obtained from peripheral blood. CDR3 DNA sequence: TGTGCCAGTAGTAGGCAGGATAATTCACCCCTCCACTTT. Translation: CASSRQDNSPLHF. Full variable domain (rest looked up from reference TRBV19 and TRBJ1-6): DGGITQSPKYLFRKEGQNVTLSCEQNLNHDAMYWYRQDPGQGLRLIYYSQIVNDFQKGDIAEGYSVSREKKESFPLTVTSAQKNPTAFYLCASSRQDNSPLHFGNGTRLTVT.